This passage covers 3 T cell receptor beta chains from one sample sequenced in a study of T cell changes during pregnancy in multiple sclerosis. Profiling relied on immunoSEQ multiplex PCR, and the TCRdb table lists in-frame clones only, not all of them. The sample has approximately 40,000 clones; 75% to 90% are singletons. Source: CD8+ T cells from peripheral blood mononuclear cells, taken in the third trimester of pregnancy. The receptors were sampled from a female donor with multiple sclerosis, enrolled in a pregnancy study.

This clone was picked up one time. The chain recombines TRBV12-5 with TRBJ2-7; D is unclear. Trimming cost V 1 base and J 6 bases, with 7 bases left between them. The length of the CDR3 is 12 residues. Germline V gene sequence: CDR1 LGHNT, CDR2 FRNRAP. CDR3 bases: TGTGCTAGTGGTTTGGGCGGTTCCGAGCAGTACTTC. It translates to CASGLGGSEQYF. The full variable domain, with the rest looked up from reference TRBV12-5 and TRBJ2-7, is DARVTQTPRHKVTEMGQEVTMRCQPILGHNTVFWYRQTMMQGLELLAYFRNRAPLDDSGMPKDRFSAEMPDATLATLKIQPSEPRDSAVYFCASGLGGSEQYFGPGTRLTVT.

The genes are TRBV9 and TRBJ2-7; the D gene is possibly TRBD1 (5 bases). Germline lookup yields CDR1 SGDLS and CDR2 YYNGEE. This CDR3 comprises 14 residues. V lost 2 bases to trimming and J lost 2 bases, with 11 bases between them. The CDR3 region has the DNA TGTGCCAGCAGCGTTACCGACAGCCCCTACGAGCAGTACTTC. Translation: CASSVTDSPYEQYF.

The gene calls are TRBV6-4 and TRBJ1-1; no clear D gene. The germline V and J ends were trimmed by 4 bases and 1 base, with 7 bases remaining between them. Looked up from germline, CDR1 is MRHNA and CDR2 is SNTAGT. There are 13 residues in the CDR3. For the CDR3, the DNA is TGTGCCAGCAGTGTTGAGGAGAACACTGAAGCTTTCTTT. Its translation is CASSVEENTEAFF.